This T cell receptor beta chain was documented in a study of post-analysis software for immune sequencing data. Study observations and caveats: Controls showed lower frequencies than patients for four to six TRBV segments, and TRBV5-6, TRBV5-1 and TRBV20-1 were among these. When the samples were clustered directly with F measure, those that had been prepared in the same batch showed strong co-clustering. Controls significantly exceeded multiple sclerosis patients in normalized Chao1 diversity.

CDR1 is SGHRS and CDR2 is YFSETQ in the germline V gene. Trimming removed 0 bases at V and 7 bases at J, with 17 bases between. The CDR3 is 15 amino acids. Regarding this clonotype: As yet, its antigen is unknown.

Prepared TCR beta cDNA libraries contained unique molecular identifiers. TCRdb reprocessed the PCR reads via MiXCR and lists one record per CDR3 protein. Among hundreds of thousands of distinct CDR3 sequences listed, approximately 60% were seen once. Sequencing was performed on blood. The J gene is TRBJ2-7, the V gene TRBV5-1; the D gene is possibly TRBD1 (5 bases). The TCR sequence derives from a girl aged 2 to 9 with multiple sclerosis. The CDR3 DNA reads as TGCGCCAGCAGCTTGGTTAGCAGGGATTTAAGGGAGCAGTACTTC. Its protein product is CASSLVSRDLREQYF.